This TCR beta chain was documented in a study of shared clonotypes between healthy human individuals. Study background: Samples came from a couple of female and three male donors aged 18 to 49.

This clone came up a few times. The J segment lost 9 bases and the V segment lost 6 bases, leaving 14 bases of the junction unmatched. The CDR3 totals 15 residues. Germline CDR1 is SNHLY and CDR2 is FYNNEI. Sequenced by immunoSEQ multiplex PCR; TCRdb stores in-frame clones only, minus some. The top ten hold about 0.36% of the sample, which has approximately 2,300,000 clones, roughly 90% seen once. The sequencing input was naive CD4+ T cells from PBMCs. Subset noted: CD45RA+ positively selected. This sequence originates from a man between 18 and 35 years old in good health. Some clones in this sample may be carry-over from other donors' samples. This chain links TRBV2 with TRBJ2-5; 9 positions agree with TRBD1. In DNA form, the CDR3 reads TGTGCCAGCAGGGGGGGACAGGGCCCTAGGGGGGCCCAGTACTTC. Amino acid sequence: CASRGGQGPRGAQYF.